This is a list of T cell receptor beta chains from one sample in a study of shared clonotypes between healthy human individuals. Sequencing was performed with immunoSEQ multiplex PCR; in TCRdb, only in-frame clones are kept and a portion is missing. The data show about 1.5 million clones, with 95% to 99% seen just once and less than 0.55% held by the top ten. The sequenced material came from naive CD4+ T cells sorted from blood. These receptors all come from a man aged 30-40 years in good health. The CDR3 runs from the conserved cysteine through the conserved F or W. The order of the fields is J gene, clone size, V gene, D gene, CDR3 DNA, CDR3 protein. The D gene is left open where the match is weak. Clone size is stated in some rows and not others, as once, few, many or a class when expanded.

>TRBJ2-3|once|TRBV29-1|NA
TGCAGCGGGGGGGCAGATACGCAGTATTTT
CSGGADTQYF
>TRBJ1-4|NA|TRBV29-1|NA
TGCAGCGTTGAAGAAACGGCGGAATCGGGAAAACTGTTTTTT
CSVEETAESGKLFF
>TRBJ2-2|few|TRBV7-9|NA
TGTGCCAGCAGCTATGGACCGTCGAACACCGGGGAGCTGTTTTTT
CASSYGPSNTGELFF
>TRBJ1-1|NA|TRBV14|NA
TGTGCCAGCAGCCATAGTAGGAACACTGAAGCTTTCTTT
CASSHSRNTEAFF
>TRBJ2-7|NA|TRBV7-9|NA
TGTGCCAGCAGCCCACGTTACGAGCAGTACTTC
CASSPRYEQYF
>TRBJ2-5|NA|TRBV7-9|NA
TGTGCCAGCAGCTTAGTTCTGCCAGTAGAGACCCAGTACTTC
CASSLVLPVETQYF
>TRBJ2-7|NA|TRBV6-1|NA
TGTGCCAGCAGCTTAACAGGGTGGTATAGTTACGAGCAGTACTTC
CASSLTGWYSYEQYF
>TRBJ2-7|NA|TRBV5-4|TRBD1
TGTGCCAGCTCTCGGGACAGGGCCTACGAGCAGTACTTC
CASSRDRAYEQYF
>TRBJ1-5|once|TRBV11-2|NA
TGTGCCAGCAGCTTATCGGGGGTAGGGCCCCAGCATTTT
CASSLSGVGPQHF
>TRBJ2-3|NA|TRBV9|TRBD1
TGTGCCAGCAGCGAACAACAGGGGCCTGAAGATACGCAGTATTTT
CASSEQQGPEDTQYF
>TRBJ1-5|once|TRBV5-5|TRBD1
TGTGCCAGCAGCTCTCAGGGGGACGGTCAGCCCCAGCATTTT
CASSSQGDGQPQHF
>TRBJ1-5|once|TRBV6-1|NA
TGTGCCAGCAGGTCGACAGCGTCAAATCAGCCCCAGCATTTT
CASRSTASNQPQHF
>TRBJ2-2|NA|TRBV19|NA
TGTGCCAGTAGCACTCGGTCGGGGAACACCGGGGAGCTGTTTTTT
CASSTRSGNTGELFF
>TRBJ2-5|NA|TRBV2|NA
TGTGCCAGCCGCCGTGGGCGACTTCAAGAGACCCAGTACTTC
CASRRGRLQETQYF
>TRBJ2-2|NA|TRBV5-1|TRBD1
TGCGCCAGCAGACGCTCCGGGACAGGGCACACCGGGGAGCTGTTTTTT
CASRRSGTGHTGELFF
>TRBJ2-5|NA|TRBV5-1|NA
TGCGCCAGCAGCTATGGACTATTTGACGAGACCCAGTACTTC
CASSYGLFDETQYF
>TRBJ1-2|once|TRBV7-8|NA
TGTGCCAGCAGCCCCGCGCCCATCCGGTATTTGGGCTACACCTTC
CASSPAPIRYLGYTF
>TRBJ1-1|once|TRBV25-1|NA
TGTGCCAGCAGTGATTCGGCCACCACTGAAGCTTTCTTT
CASSDSATTEAFF
>TRBJ2-7|NA|TRBV10-3|TRBD2
TGTGCCGGCCGCTCTAGCGGGAGCTACGAGCAGTACTTC
CAGRSSGSYEQYF
>TRBJ2-7|NA|TRBV11-2|TRBD2
TGTGCCAGCAGCTTCCCAGCGGGGCCCTACGAGCAGTACTTC
CASSFPAGPYEQYF
>TRBJ2-7|NA|TRBV5-6|TRBD1
TGTGCCAGCAGACAAGCAGGGGGCTCCTACGAGCAGTACTTC
CASRQAGGSYEQYF
>TRBJ2-7|NA|TRBV10-3|NA
TGTGCCACCGGATCCGGGTACGAGCAGTACTTC
CATGSGYEQYF
>TRBJ2-7|NA|TRBV6-5|NA
TGTGCCAGCATGAGGGGGGGACCTTACTACGAGCAGTACTTC
CASMRGGPYYEQYF
>TRBJ2-3|NA|TRBV10-3|NA
TGTGCCATCAGTGAGTCGGGGGGACCCTCAGGGGCAGATACGCAGTATTTT
CAISESGGPSGADTQYF
>TRBJ2-1|NA|TRBV4-1|NA
TGCGCCAGCAGTCCAGGGCCCGCCTACAATGAGCAGTTCTTC
CASSPGPAYNEQFF
>TRBJ1-5|NA|TRBV27|NA
TGTGCCAGCAGTTCCTGGGGAAGGAGCAATCAGCCCCAGCATTTT
CASSSWGRSNQPQHF
>TRBJ2-5|NA|TRBV5-6|NA
TGTGCCAGCAGCTTTGACTCCAAGGGGGAGACCCAGTACTTC
CASSFDSKGETQYF
>TRBJ2-7|NA|TRBV7-9|NA
TGTGCCAGCAGCTTAGTACGCGAGCAGTACTTC
CASSLVREQYF
>TRBJ2-7|NA|TRBV19|NA
TGTGCCAGTACCCCGACGGATTCCTACGAGCAGTACTTC
CASTPTDSYEQYF
>TRBJ2-7|NA|TRBV18|TRBD1
TGTGCCAGCTCACCGACAACAGGGGACTACGAGCAGTACTTC
CASSPTTGDYEQYF
>TRBJ2-1|NA|TRBV10-1|NA
TGCGCCAGCAGTGGTGGAGGGATCAATGAGCAGTTCTTC
CASSGGGINEQFF
>TRBJ2-1|NA|TRBV2|TRBD2
TGTGCCAGCAGGTCCGGGACTAGCCGCATCAATGAGCAGTTCTTC
CASRSGTSRINEQFF
>TRBJ1-5|NA|TRBV5-4|TRBD1
TGTGCCAGCAGCCCCGGGACAGGCAATCAGCCCCAGCATTTT
CASSPGTGNQPQHF
>TRBJ2-5|NA|TRBV5-4|TRBD1
TGTGCCAGCAGCTTATTGGACAGGGATCTCCAAGAGACCCAGTACTTC
CASSLLDRDLQETQYF
>TRBJ2-3|NA|TRBV14|NA
TGTGCCAGCAGCCAAGACCTACTATCAGATACGCAGTATTTT
CASSQDLLSDTQYF
>TRBJ2-7|NA|TRBV18|TRBD2
TGTGCCAGCTCCCCAGGTGGGACTAGCGGGATGCGCGAGCAGTACTTC
CASSPGGTSGMREQYF
>TRBJ2-7|NA|TRBV20-1|NA
TGCAGTGCTATTTGGGCCTACGAGCAGTACTTC
CSAIWAYEQYF
>TRBJ2-7|once|TRBV28|NA
TGTGCCAGCAGTTTTTTGACGGAAGCGAGGGTGTCTTACTTC
CASSFLTEARVSYF
>TRBJ1-3|NA|TRBV5-1|NA
TGCGCCAGCAGCTTGGTAGGCAGTACCTTTGGAAACACCATATATTTT
CASSLVGSTFGNTIYF
>TRBJ2-7|NA|TRBV7-2|TRBD1
TGTGCCAGCAGCCGGGACAGGGCGTCCTACGAGCAGTACTTC
CASSRDRASYEQYF
>TRBJ2-7|NA|TRBV6-6|NA
TGTGCCAGCAGTACAAAACAGGTTACCTACGAGCAGTACTTC
CASSTKQVTYEQYF
>TRBJ2-1|NA|TRBV5-1|TRBD1
TGCGCCAGCAGCGTGGGACAGGATTGGAATGAGCAGTTCTTC
CASSVGQDWNEQFF